This entry describes one TCR beta chain. The sample comes from a study of blood T cell repertoires in COVID-19. Measured with immunoSEQ multiplex PCR; TCRdb has only the in-frame clones, and not every one. This table holds 65,000 to 75,000 clones, about 81% found once. The germline V gene encodes CDR1 SNHLY and CDR2 FYNNEI. V lost 10 bases and J lost 0, with 14 bases in between. The CDR3 is 14 amino acids. This sequence originates from a man older than 75 with acute or convalescent COVID-19. Material for sequencing was peripheral blood. The chain employs TRBV2 and TRBJ2-3; D is unclear. The chain's CDR3 is CATSYDTSTDTQYF. The CDR3 coding sequence is TGTGCCACTTCCTACGACACTAGCACAGATACGCAGTATTTT.